This entry concerns a single T cell receptor beta chain. It lacks a known antigen. No per-base quality is available; no much larger clone lies one base away. This record comes from a study of spatial heterogeneity in lung cancer (dated 2019 in TCRdb). Some background on the complete study: The donors were some 70 patients from the lung TRACERx cohort who had early-stage, untreated non-small cell lung cancer. Follow-up PBMC samples were sequenced whenever the samples were available, and the median time to follow-up was around 24 months after resection. In non-small cell lung cancer, the study quantitatively compared TCR alpha and beta repertoires across several tumor regions, matched nontumor lung, and blood. More beta-chain than alpha-chain transcripts were consistently detected, likely reflecting higher beta-chain transcript abundance. The study linked features of the TCR repertoire to counts of nonsynonymous mutations, which were determined by whole-exome sequencing of tumor tissue. In the raw uncorrected reads, each unique combination of TCR and UMI appeared more than ten times on average. Both alpha and beta chains were TCR-sequenced in samples taken at surgery, namely 220 tumor regions, approximately 63 matched nontumor lung samples and approximately 58 PBMC samples. Findings and caveats that apply to the study as a whole: Only roughly 15 patients were included in the comparisons of baseline and follow-up blood repertoires. Additional single-cell paired TCR alpha and beta sequencing was considered necessary to confirm, at a functional level, the hypothesis that regional TCRs recognize regional mutations. Ubiquitous expanded tumor TCRs were detected in blood more often at tumor resection than at routine follow-up.

To prepare the library, 5' RACE was applied. The listed sequencing device is NextSeq 500. To allow correction of PCR and sequencing errors, the TCR library protocol tagged every TCR cDNA molecule with a unique molecular identifier. The paper's data handling went like this. TCR identification, UMI-based error correction and CDR3 extraction were performed with Decombinator tools. Expanded TCRs were defined as those above a frequency of 2 per 1,000, corresponding to the top 1% of the tumor frequency distribution. Rényi diversity was computed with the R vegan package after subsampling each repertoire 100 times to 5,000 TCRs. CDR3 similarity networks were built from amino acid triplet string-kernel similarity, connecting CDR3s with pairwise similarity above 0.82. The public reads were reanalyzed by TCRdb: fastp trimming at Q25, MiXCR alignment, in-frame beta chains only. Merged by CDR3 protein, the rows form single entries marked with the most common genes and DNA. TCRdb's processing, not the authors' own work, is the source of the V and J calls. The sample has nearly 95,000 distinct CDR3 sequences on record, roughly a fifth of them singletons. Clones ranked in the top ten supply roughly 22% of the sample.

Including the terminal cysteine and phenylalanine, the CDR3 comprises 17 residues. Here the CDR3 DNA is all that survives: 51 bases in frame from base 1. CDR1 and CDR2, looked up from the germline V gene, are SQVTM and ANQGSEA. For this chain, trimming is 3 bases at the V end and 2 bases at the J end, and the number of junction bases without a gene match is 13. What this sample's time point label stands for: blood at routine non-recurrence follow-up after resection. Without any cell sorting, TCR sequencing was performed on whole RNA extracted either from tumor and nontumor lung tissue or from cryopreserved PBMC samples. Only patients with enough RNA available from two or more tumor regions were chosen for TCR sequencing.

The clonotype was recovered from a male donor with early-stage non-small cell lung cancer. Here the sequenced sample was PBMCs, taken at follow-up. The rearranged chain carries TRBV29-1 and TRBJ2-7, with TRBD1 identical over 10 junction bases. CDR3 sequence: CSVERDRGNFGPYEQYF. The bases read TGCAGCGTTGAGAGGGACAGGGGAAATTTCGGCCCCTACGAGCAGTACTTC.